The next 17 T cell receptor beta chains were all read from a single sample in a study of Ad26.COV2.S vaccination and SARS-CoV-2 variants. Sequencing used immunoSEQ multiplex PCR; TCRdb keeps in-frame clones, though not all of them. The repertoire holds tens of thousands of clones, roughly four fifths seen once, with approximately 44% in the top ten. Sequences were derived from peripheral blood, sampled after recovery from COVID-19. The receptors stem from a human donor who had recovered from COVID-19.

The genes are TRBV28 and TRBJ2-5, with 7 nucleotides matching TRBD1. The CDR3 is 14 residues long. Germline CDR1 MDHEN, CDR2 SYDVKM. V trimming: 4 bases; J trimming: 3 bases; junction bases outside the gene matches: 5. CDR3 protein: CASSSSDRKETQYF. CDR3 nucleotides: TGTGCCAGCAGTTCCTCGGACAGGAAAGAGACCCAGTACTTC.

The V gene is TRBV7-6, the J gene TRBJ1-6; D gene ambiguous. The CDR3 is 16 amino acids. V was clipped by 1 base and J by 0 bases, with 7 bases between them. The germline V gene has CDR1 SGHVS and CDR2 FNYEAQ. The DNA of the CDR3 is TGTGCCAGCAGCTTAGATCCGAGCTCCTATAATTCACCCCTCCACTTT. Its translation: CASSLDPSSYNSPLHF.

J is TRBJ1-4 and V is TRBV29-1; D gene ambiguous. The CDR3 spans 14 residues. Trimming pared 6 bases from V and 4 bases from J, leaving 15 bases between. Looked up from germline, CDR1 is SQVTM and CDR2 is ANQGSEA. CDR3: CSVLDTSGNEKLFF. The CDR3 DNA reads TGCAGCGTGCTAGACACCTCGGGTAATGAAAAACTGTTTTTT.

The rearrangement joins TRBV4-2 to TRBJ2-1; TRBD2 matches 15 bases. Germline V lookup: CDR1 LGHNA, CDR2 YNFKEQ. The CDR3 has 16 amino acids. V dropped 4 bases and J dropped 6; count of bases not matched to a gene: 4. CDR3 region: CASSRLGLAGGNEQFF. Written as DNA, the CDR3 is TGTGCCAGCAGCCGCCTGGGACTAGCGGGAGGCAATGAGCAGTTCTTC.

This chain joins TRBV7-2 and TRBJ2-7; 9 positions match TRBD1. J lost 0 bases, V lost 5 bases, and 11 bases had no gene match. Germline CDR1 SGHTA, CDR2 FQGNSA. This CDR3 has 17 amino acids. The CDR3 coding sequence is TGTGCCAGCAGCCTAAGAAAGGGACAGGGCCACTCCTACGAGCAGTACTTC. It yields the protein CASSLRKGQGHSYEQYF.

This sequence joins TRBV5-1 and TRBJ2-3, with TRBD2 identical over 7 bases. The CDR3 spans 14 residues. Germline values: CDR1 SGHRS, CDR2 YFSETQ. V shed 2 bases, J shed 5 bases, and the junction held 5 bases outside the gene matches. The CDR3 nucleotides are TGCGCCAGCAGCTTCTCCTCTAGCGGAGATACGCAGTATTTT. This gives the protein CASSFSSSGDTQYF.

This sequence joins TRBV3-1 (or the pseudogene TRBV3-2) and TRBJ2-5, with D maybe TRBD1 (5 bases). The V end was cut by 4 bases, the J end by 2 bases, with 17 bases between. CDR1 LGHDT and CDR2 YNNKEL come from the germline V gene (reference sequence). The CDR3 is made up of 16 amino acids. The CDR3, as DNA: TGTGCCAGCAGCCCCCATACTGGGGCTTATCAAGAGACCCAGTACTTC. Protein sequence: CASSPHTGAYQETQYF.

The chain carries TRBV5-8 and TRBJ2-2, with D possibly TRBD1 on 5 matching bases. Trimming took 3 bases from V and 0 from J, leaving 9 bases between them. The germline V gene has CDR1 SGHTS and CDR2 YDEGEE. CDR3 length: 15 residues. The CDR3 DNA reads as TGTGCCAGCAGCTCGACAGAAGCGAACACCGGGGAGCTGTTTTTT. Translated, it gives CASSSTEANTGELFF.

The chain uses TRBV19 and TRBJ2-1; D ambiguous. V lost 3 bases and J 2 bases, leaving 14 bases between the germline ends. This CDR3 is built from 16 residues. CDR1 and CDR2 from the germline V gene are LNHDA and SQIVND (reference sequence). The CDR3 DNA reads as TGTGCCAGTAGTATGAAGGCGAACCTAGCCTACAATGAGCAGTTCTTC. This encodes CASSMKANLAYNEQFF.

V usage is TRBV19 and J usage is TRBJ1-5, with a tentative D call TRBD1 (6 bases). Germline lookup yields CDR1 LNHDA and CDR2 SQIVND (reference sequence). The germline V and J ends were trimmed by 5 bases and 0 bases, with 11 bases remaining between them. This CDR3 spans 15 amino acids. The CDR3 is CASSVTGHSNQPQHF. Written as DNA, the CDR3 is TGTGCCAGTAGTGTGACAGGTCATAGCAATCAGCCCCAGCATTTT.

The chain combines TRBV25-1 with TRBJ1-2, with TRBD1 identical over 10 bases. Germline-derived CDR1 and CDR2 are MGHDK and SYGVNS. This CDR3 has 13 residues. Germline trimming cut 6 bases from V and 8 bases from J; bases unmatched to any gene: 6. CDR3 bases: TGTGCCAGCAGCCTCTGGACAGGGGGAGGCTACACCTTC. Translation: CASSLWTGGGYTF.

V is TRBV13 and J is TRBJ1-1, with 8 positions matching TRBD1. From germline, CDR1 is PRHDT and CDR2 FYEKMQ (reference sequence). With 5 bases clipped from V and 0 bases from J, the junction kept 5 bases outside the gene matches. The CDR3 loop spans 15 amino acids. The CDR3, as DNA: TGTGCCAGCAGCCCCGGGACAGGAATGAACACTGAAGCTTTCTTT. It translates to CASSPGTGMNTEAFF.

The V and J genes are TRBV6-1 and TRBJ2-5, with TRBD2 matching 11 bases. This CDR3 comprises 15 residues. V lost 3 bases to trimming and J lost 4 bases; unmatched junction nucleotides: 4. Germline V CDR1 and CDR2: MNHNS, SASEGT. The CDR3 protein is CASSDSGRVGETQYF. For the CDR3, the DNA is TGTGCCAGCAGTGATAGCGGGAGGGTGGGAGAGACCCAGTACTTC.

The rearrangement joins TRBV12-3 or TRBV12-4 to TRBJ1-1; 8 bases are shared with TRBD1. This CDR3 region has 13 residues. The V and J ends lost 6 bases and 2 bases, in that order; junction bases with no gene match: 2. In DNA form, the CDR3 reads TGTGCCAGCAGAGGACAGGGAAACACTGAAGCTTTCTTT. It translates to CASRGQGNTEAFF.

The chain is built from TRBV3-1 (or the pseudogene TRBV3-2) and TRBJ2-1; the D gene is possibly TRBD2 (7 bases). CDR3 length equals 13 residues. CDR1 and CDR2 (germline): LGHDT, YNNKEL (reference sequence). Trimming left V 0 bases short and J 14 bases short, with 14 bases between. DNA of the CDR3: TGTGCCAGCAGCCAAGATCGAACAGGGAGGGAGTTCTTC. Translating it yields CASSQDRTGREFF.

J is TRBJ2-1 and V is TRBV29-1; 10 bases match TRBD2. V gave up 3 bases and J gave up 9 bases; unmatched junction bases: 11. CDR3 size: 15 residues. The V gene's germline CDR1 is SQVTM and CDR2 ANQGSEA. The chain's CDR3 is CSVEPGSGGAGEQFF. For the CDR3, the DNA is TGCAGCGTTGAGCCCGGGAGCGGGGGGGCAGGTGAGCAGTTCTTC.

Only one count was recorded for this clone. CDR3 DNA sequence: TGTGCCAGCAGCCAGTTGACGGATACGCAGTATTTT. Its protein product is CASSQLTDTQYF. This chain uses TRBV3-1 (or the pseudogene TRBV3-2) with TRBJ2-3; unclear D gene. The V gene's germline CDR1 is LGHDT and CDR2 YNNKEL (reference sequence). V was pared by 3 bases and J by 6 bases, with 7 bases between. The CDR3 runs 12 residues.